The present entry profiles one TCR beta chain with its context. The antigen is not known. Per donor, one heparinised blood draw averaged roughly 120 mL. Every bit of the isolated RNA underwent reverse transcription, so sequencing read expressed TCRB transcripts. TCRdb keeps only in-frame clones here, not all; method: immunoSEQ multiplex PCR. The table has some 300,000 clones, under 8.5% seen once; the top ten hold roughly 1%. These data belong to a study of beta chain features in type 1 diabetes. Study summary: Healthy donors, compared against patients, showed similar age, gender and cell yields.

The V and J ends lost 0 bases and 5 bases, in that order; junction bases with no gene match: 6. CDR3 size: 15 residues. CDR1 is SGHVS, CDR2 FQNEAQ, per germline. Study-wide results and limits: The influence of HLA type on TCRB rearrangement stayed undetermined. Reads derived from cDNA could over-represent cells showing high TCR expression.

The sequence was collected from a woman under 30 in good health. Sequenced material: central memory CD4+ T cells from blood. The V gene is TRBV7-8, the J gene TRBJ2-7, with TRBD1 matching over 8 bases. CDR3 DNA: TGTGCCAGCAGCTTAGCTGGGACAGGTAGGAACGAGCAGTACTTC. It specifies CASSLAGTGRNEQYF.